The 11 T cell receptor beta chains below come from one sample, sequenced in a study of T cell repertoires and HLA-DP antigens. Antigen specificity for these receptors is unknown. The protocol was immunoSEQ multiplex PCR, while the TCRdb copy is restricted to in-frame clones and leaves out a portion. This table has about 89,000 clones, approximately 86% appearing once. The sample was CD4+ T cells from PBMCs. These receptors were collected from a man aged 45 to 65 in good health and CMV-seronegative.

This clone was seen just once. V is TRBV28 and J is TRBJ1-1; no clear D. Germline V lookup: CDR1 MDHEN, CDR2 SYDVKM. CDR3 length: 12 residues. Trimming shortened V by 6 bases and J by 10 bases, and 15 bases separated the two germline ends. CDR3 sequence: CASSLLWGLAFF. In nucleotides, the CDR3 is TGTGCCAGCAGCCTCCTTTGGGGATTAGCTTTCTTT. The whole variable domain, filled in from reference TRBV28 and TRBJ1-1, reads DVKVTQSSRYLVKRTGEKVFLECVQDMDHENMFWYRQDPGLGLRLIYFSYDVKMKEKGDIPEGYSVSREKKERFSLILESASTNQTSMYLCASSLLWGLAFFGQGTRLTVV.

This clone was seen once. This chain connects TRBV5-1 to TRBJ2-2; 9 bases match TRBD1. Trimming took 6 bases from V and 4 from J; bases not matched to a gene: 4. Germline V gene data show CDR1 as SGHRS and CDR2 as YFSETQ. The CDR3 runs to 14 residues. CDR3 protein: CASTDRGGTGELFF. CDR3 DNA: TGCGCCAGCACCGACAGGGGGGGCACCGGGGAGCTGTTTTTT.

Here the CDR3 DNA reads TGCGCCAGCAGCCAACTCACAGGGGTCTATGGCTACACCTTC. It translates to CASSQLTGVYGYTF. The chain has TRBV4-1 and TRBJ1-2; 7 nucleotides line up with TRBD1. Per germline, CDR1 MGHRA and CDR2 YSYEKL. V trimming: 2 bases; J trimming: 4 bases; junction bases outside the gene matches: 4. This CDR3 region has 14 residues.

CDR3 nucleotides: TGTGCCAGCAGTTACGGAAGGGGGTTTGGCACAGATACGCAGTATTTT. This translates into CASSYGRGFGTDTQYF. The chain uses TRBV6-5 and TRBJ2-3, with a possible D match to TRBD1 (6 bases). Germline V CDR1 and CDR2: MNHEY, SVGAGI. The CDR3 loop spans 16 amino acids. V lost 2 bases and J 1 base, leaving 13 bases between the germline ends.

J is TRBJ1-1 and V is TRBV23-1; D is unclear. TRBV23-1 is an open reading frame whose function is uncertain. V shed 10 bases and J shed 7 bases, with 13 bases lying between them. The CDR3 consists of 11 residues. CDR3 amino acids: CATLPGIEAFF. The CDR3, as DNA: TGCGCCACCTTACCCGGGATTGAAGCTTTCTTT.

This clone appeared once. The gene calls are TRBV2 and TRBJ2-1; 12 nucleotides line up with TRBD2. V was clipped by 7 bases and J by 4 bases; unmatched bases: 5. Germline V gives CDR1 SNHLY, CDR2 FYNNEI. The CDR3 covers 15 residues. CDR3 protein: CASTKLAGGYNEQFF. The CDR3 coding sequence is TGTGCCAGCACCAAACTAGCGGGGGGTTACAATGAGCAGTTCTTC.

J is TRBJ2-1 and V is TRBV7-2; 7 nucleotides match TRBD2. Trimming cost V 1 base and J 1 base; bases outside gene matches: 1. The germline V gene encodes CDR1 SGHTA and CDR2 FQGNSA. This CDR3 is built from 15 residues. DNA of the CDR3: TGTGCCAGCAGCTTAGTCGGGGGGTCCTACAATGAGCAGTTCTTC. This translates into CASSLVGGSYNEQFF.

V gene TRBV19 combines with J gene TRBJ1-1, with 7 bases lining up with TRBD1. The CDR3 loop spans 16 amino acids. Germline CDR1 and CDR2: LNHDA and SQIVND (reference sequence). The junction had 10 bases not matched to a gene; V was cut back by 5 bases and J by 1 base. In DNA, the CDR3 is TGTGCCAGTAGTCCTGGGCGACAGGGACCGAACACTGAAGCTTTCTTT. Translating gives CASSPGRQGPNTEAFF. The full variable domain, rest sourced from reference TRBV19 and TRBJ1-1, is DGGITQSPKYLFRKEGQNVTLSCEQNLNHDAMYWYRQDPGQGLRLIYYSQIVNDFQKGDIAEGYSVSREKKESFPLTVTSAQKNPTAFYLCASSPGRQGPNTEAFFGQGTRLTVV.

The rearrangement joins TRBV6-5 to TRBJ1-3; possibly TRBD1 for D (6 bases). V was shortened by 0 bases and J by 0 bases, with 6 bases between the two germline ends. Germline CDR1 and CDR2: MNHEY and SVGAGI. The CDR3 is 15 amino acids. In DNA form, the CDR3 reads TGTGCCAGCAGTTACTCGGACAGCTCTGGAAACACCATATATTTT. Encoded protein: CASSYSDSSGNTIYF.

This chain links TRBV10-3 with TRBJ2-3, with 7 positions matching TRBD1. J lost 3 bases, V lost 2 bases, and 11 bases had no gene match. The CDR3 covers 17 residues. CDR1 ENHRY and CDR2 SYGVKD come from the germline V gene. This CDR3 reads CAISEPRQGVRTDTQYF. In nucleotides, the CDR3 is TGTGCCATCAGTGAGCCAAGGCAGGGGGTTAGGACAGATACGCAGTATTTT.

The chain uses TRBV5-1 and TRBJ2-3; 11 nucleotides agree with TRBD2. V was pared by 6 bases and J by 4 bases, with 4 bases of the junction left unmatched. Germline V gives CDR1 SGHRS, CDR2 YFSETQ. The length of the CDR3 is 14 residues. The CDR3 DNA sequence: TGCGCCAGCAACCTAGCGGGGGGCTCAGATACGCAGTATTTT. It is translated as CASNLAGGSDTQYF.